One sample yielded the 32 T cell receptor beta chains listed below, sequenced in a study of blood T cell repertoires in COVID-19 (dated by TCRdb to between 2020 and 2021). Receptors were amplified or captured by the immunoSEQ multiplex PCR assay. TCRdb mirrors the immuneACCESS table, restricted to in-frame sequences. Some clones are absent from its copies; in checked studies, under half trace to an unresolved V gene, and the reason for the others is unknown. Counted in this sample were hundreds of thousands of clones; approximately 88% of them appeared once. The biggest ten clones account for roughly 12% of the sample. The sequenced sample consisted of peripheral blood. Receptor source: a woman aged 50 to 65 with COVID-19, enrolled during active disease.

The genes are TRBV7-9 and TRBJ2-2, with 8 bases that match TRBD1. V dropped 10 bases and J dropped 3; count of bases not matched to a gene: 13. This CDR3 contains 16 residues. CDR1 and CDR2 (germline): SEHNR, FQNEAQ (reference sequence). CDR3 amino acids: CAMDRAQSWDTGELFF. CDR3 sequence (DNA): TGTGCCATGGACAGGGCGCAAAGCTGGGACACCGGGGAGCTGTTTTTT. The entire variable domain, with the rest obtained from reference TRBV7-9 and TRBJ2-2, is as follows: DTGVSQNPRHKITKRGQNVTFRCDPISEHNRLYWYRQTLGQGPEFLTYFQNEAQLEKSRLLSDRFSAERPKGSFSTLEIQRTEQGDSAMYLCAMDRAQSWDTGELFFGEGSRLTVL.

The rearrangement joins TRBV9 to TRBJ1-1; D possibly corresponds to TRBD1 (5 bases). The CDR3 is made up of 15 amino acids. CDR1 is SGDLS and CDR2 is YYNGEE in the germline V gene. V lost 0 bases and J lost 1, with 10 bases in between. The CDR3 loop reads CASSVDRTPNTEAFF. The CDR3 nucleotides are TGTGCCAGCAGCGTAGATCGGACACCGAACACTGAAGCTTTCTTT.

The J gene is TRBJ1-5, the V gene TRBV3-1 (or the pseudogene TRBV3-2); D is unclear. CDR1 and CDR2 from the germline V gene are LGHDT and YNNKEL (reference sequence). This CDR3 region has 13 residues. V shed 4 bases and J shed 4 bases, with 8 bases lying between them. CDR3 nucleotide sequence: TGTGCCAGCAGCCCAACAGTAAATCAGCCCCAGCATTTT. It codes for CASSPTVNQPQHF.

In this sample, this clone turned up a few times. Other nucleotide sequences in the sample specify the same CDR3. The CDR3 spells CASSLNGDTEAFF. The CDR3 region has the DNA TGTGCCAGCAGCCTAAACGGAGACACTGAAGCTTTCTTT. The genes are TRBV7-9 and TRBJ1-1; D gene ambiguous. Looked up from germline, CDR1 is SEHNR and CDR2 is FQNEAQ (reference sequence). The CDR3 covers 13 residues. The V end lost 5 bases, the J end lost 3 bases, and 10 bases lay between the germline ends.

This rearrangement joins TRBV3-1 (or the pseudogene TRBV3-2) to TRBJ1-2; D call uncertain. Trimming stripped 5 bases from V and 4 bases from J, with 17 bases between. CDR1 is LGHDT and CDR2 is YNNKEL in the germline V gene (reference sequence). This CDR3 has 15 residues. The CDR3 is CASSARREGSYGYTF. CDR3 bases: TGTGCCAGCAGCGCCCGACGGGAAGGGAGCTATGGCTACACCTTC.

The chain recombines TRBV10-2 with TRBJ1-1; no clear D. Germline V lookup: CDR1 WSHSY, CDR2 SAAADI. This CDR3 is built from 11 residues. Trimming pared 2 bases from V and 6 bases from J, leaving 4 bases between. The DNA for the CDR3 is TGCGCCAGCAGTGAGGGGCCTGAAGCTTTCTTT. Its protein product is CASSEGPEAFF.

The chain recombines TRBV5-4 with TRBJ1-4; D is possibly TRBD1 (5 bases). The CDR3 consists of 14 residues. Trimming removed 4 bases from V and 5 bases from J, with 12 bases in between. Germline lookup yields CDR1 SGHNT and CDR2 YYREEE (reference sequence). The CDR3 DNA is TGTGCCAGCAGCGTGACAGTAGAGAATGAAAAACTGTTTTTT. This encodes CASSVTVENEKLFF.

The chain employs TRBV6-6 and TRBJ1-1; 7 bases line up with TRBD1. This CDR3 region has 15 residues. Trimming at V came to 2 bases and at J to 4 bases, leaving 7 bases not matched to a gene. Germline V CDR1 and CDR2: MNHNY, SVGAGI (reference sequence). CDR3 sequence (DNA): TGTGCCAGCAGTTACCCCGGGACAGTTCTCACTGAAGCTTTCTTT. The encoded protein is CASSYPGTVLTEAFF.

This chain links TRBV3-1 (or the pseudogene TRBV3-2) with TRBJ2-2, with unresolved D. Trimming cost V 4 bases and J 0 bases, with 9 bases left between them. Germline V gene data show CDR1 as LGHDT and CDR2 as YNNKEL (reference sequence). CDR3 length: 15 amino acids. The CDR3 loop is CASSLSRTNTGELFF. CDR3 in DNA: TGTGCCAGCAGCCTCTCCCGTACGAACACCGGGGAGCTGTTTTTT.

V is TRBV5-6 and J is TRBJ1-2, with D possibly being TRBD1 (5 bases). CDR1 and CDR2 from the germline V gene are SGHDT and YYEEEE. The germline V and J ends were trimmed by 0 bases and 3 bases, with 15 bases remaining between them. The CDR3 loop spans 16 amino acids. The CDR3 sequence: CASSLGLGRGDYGYTF. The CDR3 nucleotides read TGTGCCAGCAGCTTGGGTTTGGGGCGGGGCGACTATGGCTACACCTTC.

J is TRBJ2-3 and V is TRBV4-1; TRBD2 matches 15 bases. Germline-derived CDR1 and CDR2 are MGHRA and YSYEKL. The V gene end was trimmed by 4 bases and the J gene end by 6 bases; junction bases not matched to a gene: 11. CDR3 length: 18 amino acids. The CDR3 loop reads CASSPGTSGGHFMDTQYF. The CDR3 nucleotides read TGCGCCAGCAGCCCGGGGACTAGCGGGGGGCACTTTATGGATACGCAGTATTTT.

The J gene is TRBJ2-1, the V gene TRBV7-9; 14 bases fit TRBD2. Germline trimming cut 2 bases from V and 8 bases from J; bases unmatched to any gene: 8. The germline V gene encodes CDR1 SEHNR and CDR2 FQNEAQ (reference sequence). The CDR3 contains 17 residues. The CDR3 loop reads CASSLPRSTSGGDEQFF. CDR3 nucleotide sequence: TGTGCCAGCAGCTTACCGCGATCGACTAGCGGGGGGGATGAGCAGTTCTTC.

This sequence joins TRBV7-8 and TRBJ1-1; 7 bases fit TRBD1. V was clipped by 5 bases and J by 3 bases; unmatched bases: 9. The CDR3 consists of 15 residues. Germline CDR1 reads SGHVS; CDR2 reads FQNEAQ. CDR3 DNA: TGTGCCAGCAGCGCCCGACAGGGTTCGTACACTGAAGCTTTCTTT. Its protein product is CASSARQGSYTEAFF.

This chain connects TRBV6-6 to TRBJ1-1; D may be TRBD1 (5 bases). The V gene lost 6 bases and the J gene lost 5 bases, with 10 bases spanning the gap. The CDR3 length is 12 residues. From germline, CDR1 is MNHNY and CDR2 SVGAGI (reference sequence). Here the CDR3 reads CASRLQETEAFF. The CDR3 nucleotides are TGTGCCAGCAGGCTACAGGAAACTGAAGCTTTCTTT.

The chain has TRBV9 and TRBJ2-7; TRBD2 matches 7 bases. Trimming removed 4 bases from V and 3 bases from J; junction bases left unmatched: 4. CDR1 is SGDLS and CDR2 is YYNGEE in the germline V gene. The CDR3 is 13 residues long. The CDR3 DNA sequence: TGTGCCAGCAGCCGCGGGGGTAGCTACGAGCAGTACTTC. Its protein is CASSRGGSYEQYF.

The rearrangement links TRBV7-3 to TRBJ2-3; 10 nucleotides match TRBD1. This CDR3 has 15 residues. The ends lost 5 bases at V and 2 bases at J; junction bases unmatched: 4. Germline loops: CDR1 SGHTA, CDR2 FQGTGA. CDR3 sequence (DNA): TGTGCCAGCAGCGACAGGGGGCTTGTCACAGATACGCAGTATTTT. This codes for CASSDRGLVTDTQYF. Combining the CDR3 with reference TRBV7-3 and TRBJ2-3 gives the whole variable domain GAGVSQTPSNKVTEKGKYVELRCDPISGHTALYWYRQSLGQGPEFLIYFQGTGAADDSGLPNDRFFAVRPEGSVSTLKIQRTERGDSAVYLCASSDRGLVTDTQYFGPGTRLTVL.

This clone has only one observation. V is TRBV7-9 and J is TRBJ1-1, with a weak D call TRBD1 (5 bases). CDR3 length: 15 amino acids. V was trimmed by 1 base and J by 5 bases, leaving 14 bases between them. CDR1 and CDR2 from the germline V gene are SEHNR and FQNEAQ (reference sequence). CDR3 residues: CASSLEGAVETEAFF. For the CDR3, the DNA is TGTGCCAGCAGCTTAGAAGGGGCTGTGGAGACTGAAGCTTTCTTT.

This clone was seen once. The CDR3 DNA follows: TGTGCCTGGAGTTCAGGGGTCTCCTACAATGAGCAGTTCTTC. Protein: CAWSSGVSYNEQFF. The chain uses TRBV30 and TRBJ2-1, with a weak D call TRBD1 (6 bases). Germline CDR1 reads GTSNPN; CDR2 reads SVGIG (reference sequence). The V end lost 2 bases, the J end lost 0 bases, and 8 bases lay between the germline ends. The CDR3 runs 14 residues.

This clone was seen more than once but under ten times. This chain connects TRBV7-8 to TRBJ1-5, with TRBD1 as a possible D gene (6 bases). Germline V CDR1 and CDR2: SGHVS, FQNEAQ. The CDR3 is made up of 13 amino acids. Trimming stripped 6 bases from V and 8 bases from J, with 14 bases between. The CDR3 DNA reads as TGTGCCAGCAGTTTACAGGGAATTGAGCCCCAGCATTTT. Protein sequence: CASSLQGIEPQHF.

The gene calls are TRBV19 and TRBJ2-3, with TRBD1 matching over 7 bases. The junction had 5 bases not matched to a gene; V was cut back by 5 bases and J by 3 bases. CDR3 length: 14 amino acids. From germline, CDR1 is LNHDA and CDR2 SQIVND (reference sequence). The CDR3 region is CASSQGVSTDTQYF. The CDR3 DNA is TGTGCCAGTAGTCAGGGGGTCAGTACAGATACGCAGTATTTT.

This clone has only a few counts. In DNA form, the CDR3 reads TGTGCCAGCAGCTTGGGACCTGGGGGCAATCATTCACCCCTCCACTTT. Translated: CASSLGPGGNHSPLHF. The genes are TRBV5-6 and TRBJ1-6; perhaps TRBD1 as D (6 bases). The CDR3 consists of 16 residues. Germline V gene data show CDR1 as SGHDT and CDR2 as YYEEEE. The V and J ends lost 0 bases and 8 bases respectively, with 15 bases between them.

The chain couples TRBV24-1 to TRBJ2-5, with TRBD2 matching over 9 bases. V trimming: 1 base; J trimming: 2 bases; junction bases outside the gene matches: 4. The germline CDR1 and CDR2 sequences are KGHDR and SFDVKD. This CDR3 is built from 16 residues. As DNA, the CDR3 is TGTGCCACCAGTGATTTTGGCGGGGGGGAGCAAGAGACCCAGTACTTC. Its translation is CATSDFGGGEQETQYF.

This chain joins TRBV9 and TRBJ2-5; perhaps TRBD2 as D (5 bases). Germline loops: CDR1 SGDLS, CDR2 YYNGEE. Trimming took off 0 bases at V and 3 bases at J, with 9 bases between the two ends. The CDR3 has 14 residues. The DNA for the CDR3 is TGTGCCAGCAGCGTAGATCCCGGGAAAGAGACCCAGTACTTC. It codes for CASSVDPGKETQYF.

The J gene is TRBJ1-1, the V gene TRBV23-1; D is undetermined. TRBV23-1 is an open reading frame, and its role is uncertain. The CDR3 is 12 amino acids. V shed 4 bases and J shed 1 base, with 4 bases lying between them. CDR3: CASSRRNTEAFF. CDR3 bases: TGCGCCAGCAGTCGGAGGAACACTGAAGCTTTCTTT.

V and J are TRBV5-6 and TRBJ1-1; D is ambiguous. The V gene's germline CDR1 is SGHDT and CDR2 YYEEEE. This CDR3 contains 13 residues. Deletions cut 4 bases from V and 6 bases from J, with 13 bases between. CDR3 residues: CASSRGNPAEAFF. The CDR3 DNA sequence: TGTGCCAGCAGCCGGGGAAATCCGGCTGAAGCTTTCTTT.

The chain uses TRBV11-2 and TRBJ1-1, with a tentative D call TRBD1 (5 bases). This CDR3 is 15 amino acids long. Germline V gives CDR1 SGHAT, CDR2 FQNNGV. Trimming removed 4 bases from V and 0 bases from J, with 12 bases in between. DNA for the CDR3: TGTGCCAGCAGCTCGGGCGGGACTCTGAACACTGAAGCTTTCTTT. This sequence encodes CASSSGGTLNTEAFF.

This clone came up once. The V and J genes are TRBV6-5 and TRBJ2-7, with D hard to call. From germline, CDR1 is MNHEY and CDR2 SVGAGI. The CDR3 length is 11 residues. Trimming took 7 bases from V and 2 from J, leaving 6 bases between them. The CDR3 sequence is CASTGTYEQYF. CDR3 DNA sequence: TGTGCCAGCACGGGTACCTACGAGCAGTACTTC.

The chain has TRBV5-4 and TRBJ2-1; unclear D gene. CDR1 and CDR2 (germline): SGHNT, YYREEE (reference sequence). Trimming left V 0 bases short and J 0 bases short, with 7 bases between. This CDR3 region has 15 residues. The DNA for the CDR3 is TGTGCCAGCAGCTTGGACCCGAGCTCCTACAATGAGCAGTTCTTC. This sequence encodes CASSLDPSSYNEQFF.

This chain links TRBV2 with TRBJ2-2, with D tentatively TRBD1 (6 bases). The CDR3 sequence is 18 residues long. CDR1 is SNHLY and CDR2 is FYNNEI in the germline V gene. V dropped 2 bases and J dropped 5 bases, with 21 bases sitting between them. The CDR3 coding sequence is TGTGCCAGCAGTGAATTTCGTTCTATGTACAGGGCTACCGGGGAGCTGTTTTTT. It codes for CASSEFRSMYRATGELFF.

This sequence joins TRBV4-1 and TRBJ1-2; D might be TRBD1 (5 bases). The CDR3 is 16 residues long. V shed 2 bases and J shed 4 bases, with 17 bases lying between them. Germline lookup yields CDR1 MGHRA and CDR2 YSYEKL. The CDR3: CASSQPAGRDFYGYTF. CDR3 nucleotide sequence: TGCGCCAGCAGCCAACCGGCGGGACGGGATTTCTATGGCTACACCTTC.

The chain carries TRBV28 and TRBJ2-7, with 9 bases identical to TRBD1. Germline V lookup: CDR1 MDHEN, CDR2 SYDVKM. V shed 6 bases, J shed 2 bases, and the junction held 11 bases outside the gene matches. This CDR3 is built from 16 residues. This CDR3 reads CASRGRGQGYPYEQYF. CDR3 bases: TGTGCCAGCAGGGGACGCGGACAGGGGTATCCCTACGAGCAGTACTTC.

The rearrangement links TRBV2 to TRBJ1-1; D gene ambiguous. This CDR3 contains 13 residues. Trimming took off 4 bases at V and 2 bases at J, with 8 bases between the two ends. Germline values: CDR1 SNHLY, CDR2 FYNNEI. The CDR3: CASSVKTNTEAFF. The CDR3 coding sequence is TGTGCCAGCAGTGTTAAGACTAACACTGAAGCTTTCTTT.